Presented here are 20 T cell receptor beta chains from one specimen sequenced in a study of early T cells in non-severe SARS-CoV-2 infection. From the 5' RACE reads, TCRdb called clonotypes with MiXCR, one entry per CDR3 protein. The sample has approximately 31,000 distinct CDR3 sequences, around 5.7% seen once; the top ten hold roughly 5%. The sequenced sample was whole blood. Source of these receptors: an adult who was a healthcare worker with PCR-confirmed SARS-CoV-2 infection or an uninfected control (not recorded which).

This clonotype was seen at least ten times. The V and J genes are TRBV4-1 and TRBJ1-6; D not certain. V lost 0 bases and J lost 4, with 7 bases in between. This CDR3 is built from 15 residues. CDR1 and CDR2 (germline): MGHRA, YSYEKL. The CDR3 loop reads CASSQDAGYNSPLHF. Here the CDR3 DNA reads TGCGCCAGCAGCCAAGACGCCGGATATAATTCACCCCTCCACTTT.

This clonotype was detected many times. The gene calls are TRBV20-1 and TRBJ2-7, with 8 positions matching TRBD2. The CDR3 sequence is 14 residues long. Germline CDR1 is DFQATT and CDR2 is SNEGSKA (reference sequence). V lost 6 bases, J lost 2 bases, and 9 bases stayed unmatched. The CDR3 DNA sequence: TGCAGTGCGCGGGAGGTGTTCGAAACCTACGAGCAGTACTTC. Its protein is CSAREVFETYEQYF.

This clonotype was counted many times. This rearrangement joins TRBV7-8 to TRBJ2-7, with TRBD2 identical over 7 bases. This CDR3 contains 13 residues. Germline CDR1 SGHVS, CDR2 FQNEAQ. Trimming removed 5 bases from V and 4 bases from J; junction bases left unmatched: 5. In DNA form, the CDR3 reads TGTGCCAGCAGCCCCACGGGGGGTTACGAGCAGTACGTC. This sequence encodes CASSPTGGYEQYV.

This clonotype has only a few counts. V is TRBV7-2 and J is TRBJ2-5; TRBD1 might be the D (6 bases). CDR1 and CDR2 (germline): SGHTA, FQGNSA. The V gene lost 4 bases and the J gene lost 5 bases, with 17 bases spanning the gap. The CDR3 is 15 residues long. CDR3 DNA: TGTGCCAGCAGCTCATATTCAGGGGTTCTGGAGACCCAGTACTTC. Translated, it gives CASSSYSGVLETQYF.

This clonotype was counted ten times or more. This rearrangement joins TRBV28 to TRBJ2-7; D could derive from TRBD1 or TRBD2 (6 bases each). In germline, CDR1 is MDHEN, CDR2 SYDVKM. The CDR3 contains 16 residues. V dropped 5 bases and J dropped 7 bases, with 24 bases sitting between them. The CDR3: CASSLSRGPLLVEQYV. CDR3 nucleotides: TGTGCCAGCAGTCTCAGTCGGGGGCCGTTGTTGGTTGAGCAGTACGTC.

This clonotype was detected many times. V usage is TRBV3-1 and J usage is TRBJ1-1; D gene unclear. Germline assignment: CDR1 LGHDT and CDR2 YNNKEL (reference sequence). The CDR3 consists of 14 residues. Trimming took 0 bases from V and 1 from J, leaving 6 bases between them. The CDR3 protein is CASSQDRRNTEAFF. The CDR3 DNA sequence: TGTGCCAGCAGCCAAGACAGAAGGAACACTGAAGCTTTCTTT.

This clonotype was detected ten times or more. This chain links TRBV30 with TRBJ2-5, with 7 bases fitting TRBD1. Germline-derived CDR1 and CDR2 are GTSNPN and SVGIG (reference sequence). V was pared by 4 bases and J by 5 bases, with 7 bases of the junction left unmatched. The CDR3 sequence is 13 residues long. The CDR3: CAWKRRQGETQYF. The CDR3 coding sequence is TGTGCCTGGAAACGTCGACAGGGTGAGACCCAGTACTTC.

This clonotype appeared many times. The CDR3 DNA sequence: TGTGCCACCAGCAGAGATTCAGCAGGGGGGGATACGCAGTATTTT. This sequence encodes CATSRDSAGGDTQYF. V gene TRBV15 combines with J gene TRBJ2-3, with a weak D call TRBD1 (7 bases). CDR1 is LNHNV, CDR2 YYDKDF, per germline (reference sequence). The CDR3 is made up of 15 amino acids. V was pared by 0 bases and J by 6 bases, with 13 bases between.

This clonotype was seen at least ten times. The V and J genes are TRBV27 and TRBJ2-1; 11 positions agree with TRBD2. V lost 6 bases, J lost 7 bases, and 8 bases stayed unmatched. This CDR3 comprises 15 residues. Germline assignment: CDR1 MNHEY and CDR2 SMNVEV (reference sequence). The DNA of the CDR3 is TGTGCCAGCAGCCAACCGGGACTAGCGGAAAATGAGCAGTTCTTC. Translated, it gives CASSQPGLAENEQFF.

This clonotype has a count of ten or more. The rearrangement links TRBV11-3 to TRBJ2-1; a possible D gene is TRBD2 (5 bases). The V gene lost 0 bases and the J gene lost 4 bases, with 13 bases spanning the gap. The CDR3 sequence is 16 residues long. The germline V gene encodes CDR1 SGHNT and CDR2 YENEEA. The CDR3 DNA reads as TGTGCCAGCAGCTTAGATGGGAGCGGACCTTACAATGAGCAGTTCTTC. It specifies CASSLDGSGPYNEQFF.

This chain uses TRBV19 with TRBJ2-3; 7 bases fit TRBD2. The germline V gene encodes CDR1 LNHDA and CDR2 SQIVND (reference sequence). The CDR3 extends over 16 amino acids. The J segment lost 2 bases and the V segment lost 3 bases, leaving 8 bases of the junction unmatched. CDR3 amino acids: CASSIPMGGTTDTQYF. DNA for the CDR3: TGTGCCAGTAGTATTCCCATGGGAGGGACCACAGATACGCAGTATTTT.

The rearrangement links TRBV20-1 to TRBJ2-1; 13 bases are shared with TRBD2. V was pared by 5 bases and J by 8 bases, with 9 bases of the junction left unmatched. This CDR3 has 15 amino acids. Germline-derived CDR1 and CDR2 are DFQATT and SNEGSKA (reference sequence). The chain's CDR3 is CSARTSGSSSHEQFF. CDR3 in DNA: TGCAGTGCTCGGACTAGCGGGAGTAGTTCCCATGAGCAGTTCTTC.

The J gene is TRBJ1-5, the V gene TRBV20-1, with no clear D. There are 13 residues in the CDR3. Trimming took off 1 base at V and 1 base at J, with 5 bases between the two ends. Germline lookup yields CDR1 DFQATT and CDR2 SNEGSKA (reference sequence). The CDR3 spells CSARAQSNQPQHF. The CDR3 bases are TGCAGTGCTAGAGCTCAGAGCAATCAGCCCCAGCATTTT.

This clonotype came up many times. The V and J genes are TRBV30 and TRBJ1-1; D gene ambiguous. CDR3 length: 13 amino acids. Between the trimmed V and J ends, which lost 3 bases and 2 bases, there was a span of 10 bases. Germline V lookup: CDR1 GTSNPN, CDR2 SVGIG (reference sequence). CDR3 DNA: TGTGCCTGGAGCGAAGGGTACAACACTGAAGCTTTCTTT. Encoded protein: CAWSEGYNTEAFF.

This clonotype was recorded at least ten times. This rearrangement joins TRBV12-3 or TRBV12-4 to TRBJ2-3, with a possible D match to TRBD1 (6 bases). V lost 5 bases and J 1 base, leaving 10 bases between the germline ends. The CDR3 is made up of 14 amino acids. This CDR3 reads CASSLRGGTDTQYF. Here the CDR3 DNA reads TGTGCCAGCAGTCTCAGGGGTGGCACAGATACGCAGTATTTT.

This clonotype came up many times. The chain employs TRBV6-1 and TRBJ1-5; D call uncertain. The CDR3 has 14 residues. Germline V CDR1 and CDR2: MNHNS, SASEGT. V was shortened by 7 bases and J by 3 bases, with 13 bases between the two germline ends. DNA of the CDR3: TGTGCCAGCAATTCGTACCGAAACAATCAGCCCCAGCATTTT. This translates into CASNSYRNNQPQHF.

V usage is TRBV4-3 and J usage is TRBJ1-1; 7 bases match TRBD1. CDR1 is LGHNA and CDR2 is YSLEER in the germline V gene. CDR3 length: 15 amino acids. Trimming removed 0 bases from V and 1 base from J; junction bases left unmatched: 2. The CDR3 nucleotides are TGCGCCAGCAGCCAAGATCAGGGGGGGAACACTGAAGCTTTCTTT. It yields the protein CASSQDQGGNTEAFF.

The J gene is TRBJ2-1, the V gene TRBV4-3; D uncertain. Germline V lookup: CDR1 LGHNA, CDR2 YSLEER. The CDR3 consists of 13 residues. With 5 bases removed from V and 5 bases from J, the gap between germline ends came to 10 bases. The CDR3 DNA reads TGCGCCAGCAGCGCACTCTCAGACAATGAGCAGTTCTTC. It encodes CASSALSDNEQFF.

The sample holds many counts of this clonotype. The chain couples TRBV3-1 to TRBJ2-7; maybe TRBD2 (5 bases). V lost 4 bases, J lost 2 bases, and 12 bases lay in between. The CDR3 totals 14 residues. CDR1 and CDR2 (germline): LGHDT, YNNKEL (reference sequence). CDR3 protein: CASSLWELPYEQYF. CDR3 sequence (DNA): TGTGCCAGCAGCCTTTGGGAGTTGCCCTACGAGCAGTACTTC.

The sample holds many counts of this clonotype. This chain links TRBV20-1 with TRBJ2-1; 16 positions match TRBD2. Trimming cost V 6 bases and J 5 bases; bases outside gene matches: 7. The CDR3 runs 16 residues. Germline V CDR1 and CDR2: DFQATT, SNEGSKA (reference sequence). CDR3 DNA: TGCAGTGCCCATTCCGGGACTAGCGGGAGGGACAATGAGCAGTTCTTC. Protein: CSAHSGTSGRDNEQFF.